This entry describes one T cell receptor beta chain. Antigen: not known. Germline V gene data show CDR1 as MNHNS and CDR2 as SASEGT. CDR3 length equals 14 residues. Trimming pared 2 bases from V and 5 bases from J, leaving 12 bases between. The sample is drawn from a study of cytomegalovirus exposure and HLA in healthy donors. 13 Jbeta primers and 60 Vbeta primers were used for the PCR. Source study methods: A later analysis tallied 65 million to 85 million unique TCR beta chains, some 10 million of them shared. Here immunoSEQ multiplex PCR was the method, and the copy in TCRdb shows in-frame clones only, minus some. V and J calls and clone size are given by that table; D and trimming were obtained from the DNA. The sample lists under 100,000 clones; over 65% were seen once. Points from the study as a whole: Later analysis identified a missense DCLRE1C variant that was linked to TCR beta V- and J-gene trimming.

Sequenced sample: PBMCs. The TCR originated in a man in his fifties or sixties in good health and CMV-seronegative. This rearrangement joins TRBV6-1 to TRBJ1-1; D gene ambiguous. DNA for the CDR3: TGTGCCAGCAGTGAATGGAGTGGGGAGACTGAAGCTTTCTTT. Its translation is CASSEWSGETEAFF.